This T cell receptor beta chain was identified during a study of glioma-infiltrating T cells after dendritic cell vaccination. Overall study: Dendritic cells derived from monocytes and pulsed with autologous tumor lysate formed the vaccine.

As regards this clone: Its specificity is not known.

Described time point: after dendritic cell vaccination, including at tumor progression/relapse. The V gene lost 7 bases and the J gene lost 4 bases, with 13 bases spanning the gap. The CDR3 sequence is 13 residues long. Per the germline V gene, CDR1 is SEHNR and CDR2 is FQNEAQ (reference sequence). The study, taken as a whole, reports: Complete blood and tumor specimen sets were limited to few patients. Longer survival after dendritic cell vaccination followed higher pretreatment TIL content.

The primer mix had 60 V beta and 13 J beta primers. The data were produced by immunoSEQ multiplex PCR, yet TCRdb's version contains in-frame clones alone and is incomplete. Here the sample spans tens of thousands of clones, around 85% being singletons. The source of this sequence is a human donor with glioblastoma. J is TRBJ1-1 and V is TRBV7-9; D gene uncertain. This sample comprised blood, obtained after dendritic cell vaccination. The CDR3 DNA follows: TGTGCCAGCACCCGCAGCCGGGGCACTGAAGCTTTCTTT. As protein: CASTRSRGTEAFF. The whole variable domain, remainder taken from reference TRBV7-9 and TRBJ1-1, is DTGVSQNPRHKITKRGQNVTFRCDPISEHNRLYWYRQTLGQGPEFLTYFQNEAQLEKSRLLSDRFSAERPKGSFSTLEIQRTEQGDSAMYLCASTRSRGTEAFFGQGTRLTVV.